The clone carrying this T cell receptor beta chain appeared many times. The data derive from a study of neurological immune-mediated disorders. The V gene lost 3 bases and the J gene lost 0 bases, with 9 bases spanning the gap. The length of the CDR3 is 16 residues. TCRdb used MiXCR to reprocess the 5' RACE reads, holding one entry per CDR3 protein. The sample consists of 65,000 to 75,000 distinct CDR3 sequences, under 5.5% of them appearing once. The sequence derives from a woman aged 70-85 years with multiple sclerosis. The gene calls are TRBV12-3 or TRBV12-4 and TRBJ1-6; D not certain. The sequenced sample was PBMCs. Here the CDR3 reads CASSFGQSSYNSPLHF. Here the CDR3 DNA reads TGTGCCAGCAGTTTCGGGCAGAGCTCCTATAATTCACCCCTCCACTTT.